This T cell receptor beta chain stems from a study of blood T cell repertoires in COVID-19. A few counts support this clone. The table came from immunoSEQ multiplex PCR; TCRdb's copy has only in-frame clones and leaves some out. In the table there are over 150,000 clones, around 87% of which are singletons. CDR1 and CDR2 from the germline V gene are SGHTA and FQGTGA. The CDR3 consists of 13 residues. V lost 4 bases, J lost 1 base, and 7 bases lay in between. This clonotype originated in a man aged 55-75 years with COVID-19, enrolled during active disease. What was sequenced was peripheral blood. The chain carries TRBV7-3 and TRBJ1-1; D uncertain. The DNA for the CDR3 is TGTGCCAGCAGCTCCCTGGCGAACACTGAAGCTTTCTTT. Translating gives CASSSLANTEAFF.